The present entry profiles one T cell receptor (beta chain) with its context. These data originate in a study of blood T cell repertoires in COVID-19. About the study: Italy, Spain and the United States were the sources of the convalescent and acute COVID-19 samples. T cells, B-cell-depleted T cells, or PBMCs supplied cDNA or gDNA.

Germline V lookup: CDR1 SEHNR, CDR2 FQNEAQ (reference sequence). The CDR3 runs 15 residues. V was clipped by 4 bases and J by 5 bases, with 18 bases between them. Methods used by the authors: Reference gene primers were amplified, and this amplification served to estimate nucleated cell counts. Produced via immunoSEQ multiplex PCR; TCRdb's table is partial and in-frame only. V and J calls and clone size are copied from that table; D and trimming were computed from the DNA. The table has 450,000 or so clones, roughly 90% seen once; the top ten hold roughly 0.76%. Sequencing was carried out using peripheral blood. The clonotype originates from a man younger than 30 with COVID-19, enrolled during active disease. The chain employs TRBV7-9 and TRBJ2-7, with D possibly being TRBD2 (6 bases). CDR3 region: CASSSSLGRRNEQYF. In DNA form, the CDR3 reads TGTGCCAGCAGCTCATCATTGGGGAGGAGGAACGAGCAGTACTTC. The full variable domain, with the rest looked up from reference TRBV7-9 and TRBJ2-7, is DTGVSQNPRHKITKRGQNVTFRCDPISEHNRLYWYRQTLGQGPEFLTYFQNEAQLEKSRLLSDRFSAERPKGSFSTLEIQRTEQGDSAMYLCASSSSLGRRNEQYFGPGTRLTVT.